A single sample gave rise to the 19 T cell receptor beta chains below, sequenced in a study of T cells in Graves' hyperthyroidism and ophthalmopathy. Researchers amplified the TCR beta CDR3 regions from RNA transcripts. HTBI primers were employed in a first-round RT-PCR of the TCR CDR3. TCRdb redid the calling of the multiplex PCR reads with MiXCR, one entry per CDR3 protein. The sample shows a few hundred thousand distinct CDR3 sequences, approximately 19% of them seen only once. Material: blood. The receptors were gathered from a man aged 50-59 years with Graves' ophthalmopathy.

The table lists this clonotype with many counts. The CDR3, as DNA: TGTGCCAGCAGTGCCTTACAGGGGGCCGACACTGAAGCTTTCTTT. It specifies CASSALQGADTEAFF. The J gene is TRBJ1-1, the V gene TRBV27; 9 bases align to TRBD1. Germline CDR1 reads MNHEY; CDR2 reads SMNVEV (reference sequence). The V segment lost 5 bases and the J segment 3 bases; nucleotides outside the gene matches: 7. The CDR3 sequence is 15 residues long.

This clonotype was counted only a few times. The chain recombines TRBV18 with TRBJ1-1; the match to TRBD1 covers 8 bases. The CDR3 runs 12 residues. Trimming removed 4 bases from V and 8 bases from J; junction bases left unmatched: 3. Germline loops: CDR1 KGHSH, CDR2 LQKENI. As DNA, the CDR3 is TGTGCCAGCTCACTCCGACAGGGGGAAGCTTTCTTT. It encodes CASSLRQGEAFF. The full variable domain, rest sourced from reference TRBV18 and TRBJ1-1, is NAGVMQNPRHLVRRRGQEARLRCSPMKGHSHVYWYRQLPEEGLKFMVYLQKENIIDESGMPKERFSAEFPKEGPSILRIQQVVRGDSAAYFCASSLRQGEAFFGQGTRLTVV.

With respect to this clonotype: A clone one base away is much larger, so this may be a read error. V usage is TRBV5-6 and J usage is TRBJ2-7; 10 bases fit TRBD1. V was pared by 3 bases and J by 2 bases, with 2 bases of the junction left unmatched. CDR1 is SGHDT and CDR2 is YYEEEE in the germline V gene. The CDR3 sequence is 14 residues long. CDR3 coding DNA: TGTGCCAGCAGCTGGGGGACAGGGGCCTACGAGCAGTACTTC. Translating it yields CASSWGTGAYEQYF.

At least ten counts were recorded for this clonotype. V is TRBV10-3 and J is TRBJ2-7; weak D call: TRBD2 (6 bases). This CDR3 has 14 residues. With 2 bases removed from V and 4 bases from J, the gap between germline ends came to 12 bases. Germline V gene sequence: CDR1 ENHRY, CDR2 SYGVKD. CDR3 region: CAISEAGLGYEQYF. The DNA of the CDR3 is TGTGCCATCAGTGAGGCGGGGCTTGGGTACGAGCAGTACTTC.

Many counts were recorded for this clonotype. The chain joins TRBV7-3 to TRBJ2-7; D might be TRBD2 (5 bases). The V gene's germline CDR1 is SGHTA and CDR2 FQGTGA. This CDR3 comprises 14 residues. V was trimmed by 4 bases and J by 3 bases, leaving 13 bases between them. The CDR3 sequence is CASSSPGLLYEQYF. The CDR3 DNA reads as TGTGCCAGCAGCTCCCCAGGACTCCTCTACGAGCAGTACTTC.

V gene TRBV6-2 or TRBV6-3 combines with J gene TRBJ2-5; 8 bases match TRBD1. V gave up 5 bases and J gave up 5 bases; unmatched junction bases: 7. CDR3 size: 14 residues. CDR1 MNHEY and CDR2 SVGEGT come from the germline V gene. The CDR3 DNA sequence: TGTGCCAGCAGTGACCCAGGGGGCGCGGAGACCCAGTACTTC. Protein sequence: CASSDPGGAETQYF.

The V and J genes are TRBV20-1 and TRBJ2-7; TRBD1 might be the D (5 bases). Deletions cut 1 base from V and 1 base from J, with 11 bases between. Germline V gene lookup returns CDR1 DFQATT and CDR2 SNEGSKA (reference sequence). The CDR3 runs 14 residues. As DNA, the CDR3 is TGCAGTGCTAGAGTGGGGCAAGGGTCCTACGAGCAGTACTTC. Protein sequence: CSARVGQGSYEQYF.

This chain joins TRBV5-1 and TRBJ1-1; the D is unclear. The germline gives CDR1 SGHRS, CDR2 YFSETQ. The CDR3 is 14 residues long. V shed 0 bases and J shed 5 bases, with 11 bases lying between them. As DNA, the CDR3 is TGCGCCAGCAGCTTGGCGGCAGCTCGGACTGAAGCTTTCTTT. Amino acids: CASSLAAARTEAFF.

In regard to this clonotype: The germline gene is not matched at one end of the junction; a read error may be the cause. The chain carries TRBV12-3 or TRBV12-4 and TRBJ2-1; TRBD2 might be the D (5 bases). CDR3 length equals 12 residues. CDR3 residues: CVSGPLENEQFF. As DNA, the CDR3 is TGTGTCAGCGGTCCCCTCGAAAATGAGCAGTTCTTC.

This clonotype was detected a few times. The V call is TRBV2, the J call TRBJ2-7, with 9 positions matching TRBD1. After removal of 6 bases from V and 6 bases from J, the junction contained 9 bases not matched to a gene. Germline V gene data show CDR1 as SNHLY and CDR2 as FYNNEI. There are 14 residues in the CDR3. CDR3 sequence reads: CASRRQGGLVEQYF. The CDR3 nucleotides are TGTGCCAGCAGAAGACAGGGGGGGCTAGTCGAGCAGTACTTC.

The rearrangement links TRBV7-9 to TRBJ2-1; perhaps TRBD1 as D (5 bases). The CDR3 is made up of 14 amino acids. CDR1 and CDR2 from the germline V gene are SEHNR and FQNEAQ (reference sequence). V was shortened by 2 bases and J by 9 bases, with 14 bases between the two germline ends. The CDR3 DNA is TGTGCCAGCAGCTTATTGGGTGGGGCCCGTGAGCAGTTCTTC. It specifies CASSLLGGAREQFF.

This clonotype has more than one count but fewer than ten. The chain recombines TRBV20-1 with TRBJ2-5; 12 bases map to TRBD2. Germline V gene lookup returns CDR1 DFQATT and CDR2 SNEGSKA (reference sequence). The CDR3 covers 19 residues. V lost 5 bases and J lost 1; bases outside the gene matches: 17. CDR3 amino acids: CSAEQLRRGLAGSQETQYF. The CDR3 DNA reads TGCAGTGCTGAGCAATTACGGAGAGGACTAGCGGGATCCCAAGAGACCCAGTACTTC.

This clonotype was detected a few times. J is TRBJ2-6 and V is TRBV28; D may be TRBD1 (5 bases). V lost 4 bases to trimming and J lost 2 bases, with 15 bases between them. CDR3 size: 17 residues. From germline, CDR1 is MDHEN and CDR2 SYDVKM. The DNA of the CDR3 is TGTGCCAGCAGTTCGACCTCTAGGGGCGCTGGGGCCAACGTCCTGACTTTC. Translated, it gives CASSSTSRGAGANVLTF. Full variable domain (outside the CDR3, taken from reference TRBV28 and TRBJ2-6): DVKVTQSSRYLVKRTGEKVFLECVQDMDHENMFWYRQDPGLGLRLIYFSYDVKMKEKGDIPEGYSVSREKKERFSLILESASTNQTSMYLCASSSTSRGAGANVLTFGAGSRLTVL.

In this sample, this clonotype turned up many times. J is TRBJ1-1 and V is TRBV20-1, with TRBD1 matching 12 bases. V lost 5 bases to trimming and J lost 1 base; unmatched junction nucleotides: 5. CDR1 is DFQATT and CDR2 is SNEGSKA in the germline V gene (reference sequence). The CDR3 runs 15 residues. The CDR3 protein is CSAAGTGGGNTEAFF. CDR3 DNA: TGCAGTGCTGCCGGGACAGGGGGCGGGAACACTGAAGCTTTCTTT.

This rearrangement joins TRBV3-1 to TRBJ1-2; possibly TRBD1 for D (6 bases). Germline loops: CDR1 LGHDT, CDR2 YNNKEL (reference sequence). The CDR3 length is 13 residues. Trimming removed 6 bases at V and 4 bases at J, with 12 bases between. CDR3 loop: CASSRDISYGYTF. CDR3 nucleotide sequence: TGTGCCAGCAGTCGGGACATCTCCTATGGCTACACCTTC.

This clonotype came up a few times. The chain uses TRBV5-1 and TRBJ2-5; D is uncertain. Germline CDR1 reads SGHRS; CDR2 reads YFSETQ. The CDR3 contains 15 residues. Trimming stripped 0 bases from V and 5 bases from J, with 14 bases between. The CDR3 is CASSLAGQTLETQYF. CDR3 coding DNA: TGCGCCAGCAGCTTGGCCGGTCAAACGCTGGAGACCCAGTACTTC.

There are a few counts of this clonotype. The chain is built from TRBV9 and TRBJ2-4; the D gene is possibly TRBD1 (5 bases). Trimming removed 0 bases at V and 0 bases at J, with 10 bases between. Germline CDR1 SGDLS, CDR2 YYNGEE. This CDR3 is built from 16 residues. CDR3 loop: CASSVGGGAAKNIQYF. The CDR3 DNA is TGTGCCAGCAGCGTAGGAGGTGGGGCAGCCAAAAACATTCAGTACTTC.

This clonotype has a count of ten or more. The V call is TRBV2, the J call TRBJ2-7, with TRBD1 matching over 7 bases. Per the germline V gene, CDR1 is SNHLY and CDR2 is FYNNEI. CDR3 length: 13 residues. J lost 5 bases, V lost 6 bases, and 7 bases had no gene match. The CDR3 bases are TGTGCCAGCAGCCTCGGGACAGTCCACGAGCAGTACTTC. Protein product: CASSLGTVHEQYF.

The rearrangement joins TRBV7-2 to TRBJ2-5; 7 bases map to TRBD1. The CDR3 consists of 15 residues. Trimming took 5 bases from V and 2 from J; bases not matched to a gene: 8. Germline-derived CDR1 and CDR2 are SGHTA and FQGNSA. CDR3 bases: TGTGCCAGCAGCCCGCGGACAGGCCCACAAGAGACCCAGTACTTC. Protein product: CASSPRTGPQETQYF.